The 24 T cell receptor beta chains below all came from one sample that was sequenced in a study of blood T cell repertoires in COVID-19. The table came from immunoSEQ multiplex PCR; TCRdb's copy has only in-frame clones and leaves some out. The data hold roughly 670,000 clones, with about 90% observed a single time. Sequenced sample: peripheral blood. The receptor source for this set is a woman under 30 with acute or convalescent COVID-19.

The CDR3, as DNA: TGTGCCAGCAGCCCTCAACAGGGGTTAAGTAAAGCTTTCTTT. Translation gives CASSPQQGLSKAFF. This rearrangement joins TRBV7-6 to TRBJ1-1; TRBD1 matches at 7 bases. V gave up 5 bases and J gave up 9 bases; unmatched junction bases: 12. The CDR3 consists of 14 residues. From germline, CDR1 is SGHVS and CDR2 FNYEAQ.

CDR3 DNA: TGCGCCAGCAGCTCCCCAGATACTACTTCGAACACCGGGGAGCTGTTTTTT. The encoded protein is CASSSPDTTSNTGELFF. This sequence joins TRBV4-1 and TRBJ2-2; no firm D call. With 5 bases removed from V and 0 bases from J, the gap between germline ends came to 16 bases. Germline loops: CDR1 MGHRA, CDR2 YSYEKL. The CDR3 covers 17 residues.

This chain uses TRBV3-1 (or the pseudogene TRBV3-2) with TRBJ1-1; 8 bases map to TRBD1. The V gene's germline CDR1 is LGHDT and CDR2 YNNKEL (reference sequence). The CDR3 is 14 amino acids. The V segment lost 4 bases and the J segment 9 bases; nucleotides outside the gene matches: 10. CDR3 region: CASSRGQGFWQAFF. CDR3 in DNA: TGTGCCAGCAGCCGAGGACAGGGATTTTGGCAAGCTTTCTTT.

This chain uses TRBV18 with TRBJ2-3; perhaps TRBD2 as D (5 bases). Between the trimmed V and J ends, which lost 3 bases and 2 bases, there was a span of 21 bases. Germline assignment: CDR1 KGHSH and CDR2 LQKENI. This CDR3 has 18 residues. Written as DNA, the CDR3 is TGTGCCAGCTCACCCCGGGAATGGTATAGTAAGGCCACAGATACGCAGTATTTT. This translates into CASSPREWYSKATDTQYF.

The chain employs TRBV21-1 and TRBJ2-3; the table calls TRBD1, which could not be checked here. TRBV21-1 is flagged as a pseudogene. The CDR3 extends over 15 amino acids. For the CDR3, the DNA is TGTGCCAGCAGCGCGAACAGGAGATACACAGATACGCAGTATTTT. Translated, it gives CASSANRRYTDTQYF.

V usage is TRBV7-2 and J usage is TRBJ1-6, with D uncertain. The germline V gene encodes CDR1 SGHTA and CDR2 FQGNSA. The CDR3 contains 15 residues. With 3 bases removed from V and 10 bases from J, the gap between germline ends came to 16 bases. The CDR3 region is CASSFARVAASPLHF. CDR3 in DNA: TGTGCCAGCAGCTTCGCTCGGGTGGCCGCATCACCCCTCCACTTT.

This chain links TRBV4-1 with TRBJ1-5; possibly TRBD1 for D (6 bases). Trimming removed 1 base at V and 9 bases at J, with 16 bases between. This CDR3 is 15 amino acids long. CDR1 and CDR2 from the germline V gene are MGHRA and YSYEKL. The CDR3, as DNA: TGCGCCAGCAGCCAAGGCCACAGGGATTTGCGGCCCCAGCATTTT. Protein product: CASSQGHRDLRPQHF.

The chain couples TRBV7-3 to TRBJ2-1; TRBD1 matches 9 bases. The germline V gene has CDR1 SGHTA and CDR2 FQGTGA. V lost 1 base and J lost 6; bases outside the gene matches: 1. CDR3 size: 14 residues. Written as DNA, the CDR3 is TGTGCCAGCAGCTTAAGGGACAGGGCCAATGAGCAGTTCTTC. Translating it yields CASSLRDRANEQFF.

The rearrangement links TRBV7-2 to TRBJ2-1; 9 bases map to TRBD1. V lost 1 base, J lost 6 bases, and 1 base stayed unmatched. This CDR3 has 14 amino acids. Germline CDR1 SGHTA, CDR2 FQGNSA. The CDR3 nucleotides are TGTGCCAGCAGCTTAGTGGACAGGGGCAATGAGCAGTTCTTC. Protein: CASSLVDRGNEQFF.

This clone was observed a handful of times. The chain uses TRBV3-1 (or the pseudogene TRBV3-2) and TRBJ1-2; weak D call: TRBD1 (6 bases). Germline V gene sequence: CDR1 LGHDT, CDR2 YNNKEL (reference sequence). Trimming removed 2 bases from V and 0 bases from J, with 7 bases in between. This CDR3 spans 14 amino acids. For the CDR3, the DNA is TGTGCCAGCAGCCAATCAGGGGCTAACTATGGCTACACCTTC. Residues: CASSQSGANYGYTF.

The rearrangement uses TRBV30 and TRBJ1-2, with D possibly TRBD1 on 6 matching bases. The CDR3 is 13 amino acids. The V gene lost 7 bases and the J gene lost 4 bases, with 16 bases spanning the gap. The V gene's germline CDR1 is GTSNPN and CDR2 SVGIG (reference sequence). The CDR3 bases are TGTGCCTCCCCCTCTCAGGGGAGCTATGGCTACACCTTC. Its translation: CASPSQGSYGYTF.

This chain uses TRBV9 with TRBJ1-3; TRBD1 might be the D (6 bases). Germline lookup yields CDR1 SGDLS and CDR2 YYNGEE. Between the trimmed V and J ends, which lost 1 base and 0 bases, there was a span of 11 bases. The CDR3 sequence is 16 residues long. The CDR3 DNA sequence: TGTGCCAGCAGCGTACGGGACACCATCTCTGGAAACACCATATATTTT. It translates to CASSVRDTISGNTIYF.

The chain is built from TRBV19 and TRBJ1-1; D is ambiguous. Germline V gene sequence: CDR1 LNHDA, CDR2 SQIVND (reference sequence). The CDR3 sequence is 11 residues long. Trimming stripped 10 bases from V and 11 bases from J, with 17 bases between. The CDR3 spells CATEDGADAFF. The CDR3 bases are TGTGCCACCGAAGACGGAGCCGACGCTTTCTTT. The variable domain in full, completed from reference TRBV19 and TRBJ1-1, reads DGGITQSPKYLFRKEGQNVTLSCEQNLNHDAMYWYRQDPGQGLRLIYYSQIVNDFQKGDIAEGYSVSREKKESFPLTVTSAQKNPTAFYLCATEDGADAFFGQGTRLTVV.

The chain has TRBV9 and TRBJ2-7; 7 bases line up with TRBD1. The germline gives CDR1 SGDLS, CDR2 YYNGEE. With V trimmed by 2 bases and J by 7 bases, 12 bases remained unmatched. The CDR3 runs 15 residues. This chain's CDR3 is CASSVAGTVSGEQYF. CDR3 nucleotide sequence: TGTGCCAGCAGCGTTGCAGGGACAGTTTCGGGGGAGCAGTACTTC.

This chain joins TRBV9 and TRBJ2-2; 7 nucleotides align to TRBD2. Per the germline V gene, CDR1 is SGDLS and CDR2 is YYNGEE. J was trimmed by 4 bases and V by 4 bases; bases with no gene match: 16. CDR3 length: 18 amino acids. The CDR3 region has the DNA TGTGCCAGCAGCCCGGATCCGGGACTACCCCCGGGCACCGGGGAGCTGTTTTTT. Its translation: CASSPDPGLPPGTGELFF. Full variable domain (outside the CDR3, taken from reference TRBV9 and TRBJ2-2): DSGVTQTPKHLITATGQRVTLRCSPRSGDLSVYWYQQSLDQGLQFLIQYYNGEERAKGNILERFSAQQFPDLHSELNLSSLELGDSALYFCASSPDPGLPPGTGELFFGEGSRLTVL.

Comments on this clone: This sample also contains other DNA sequences that code for the same CDR3. V usage is TRBV18 and J usage is TRBJ1-2; TRBD1 aligns across 8 bases. CDR1 and CDR2 from the germline V gene are KGHSH and LQKENI. This CDR3 has 14 amino acids. The ends lost 3 bases at V and 4 bases at J; junction bases unmatched: 4. CDR3 residues: CASSPGQGTYGYTF. Here the CDR3 DNA reads TGTGCCAGCTCACCCGGACAGGGAACCTATGGCTACACCTTC.

The V and J genes are TRBV9 and TRBJ1-1; possible D gene TRBD1, 6 bases. The V end was cut by 6 bases, the J end by 4 bases, with 19 bases between. CDR1 is SGDLS, CDR2 YYNGEE, per germline. The CDR3 runs 15 residues. The CDR3 is CASTSGWGQSTEAFF. Here the CDR3 DNA reads TGTGCCAGCACCTCGGGTTGGGGGCAGAGCACTGAAGCTTTCTTT.

This chain links TRBV28 with TRBJ2-4; tentative D call: TRBD1 (6 bases). This CDR3 has 17 residues. V gave up 2 bases and J gave up 0 bases, with 14 bases separating them. CDR1 and CDR2 (germline): MDHEN, SYDVKM. The CDR3 protein is CASSLPLTGLAKNIQYF. DNA of the CDR3: TGTGCCAGCAGTTTACCCCTCACAGGGCTAGCCAAAAACATTCAGTACTTC. The full variable domain, with the rest looked up from reference TRBV28 and TRBJ2-4, is DVKVTQSSRYLVKRTGEKVFLECVQDMDHENMFWYRQDPGLGLRLIYFSYDVKMKEKGDIPEGYSVSREKKERFSLILESASTNQTSMYLCASSLPLTGLAKNIQYFGAGTRLSVL.

The genes are TRBV7-8 and TRBJ2-4, with unresolved D. Trimming took 4 bases from V and 0 from J, leaving 13 bases between them. Germline assignment: CDR1 SGHVS and CDR2 FQNEAQ. CDR3 length: 16 residues. In DNA form, the CDR3 reads TGTGCCAGCAGCTCTAATATACTTCTAGCCAAAAACATTCAGTACTTC. Translated, it gives CASSSNILLAKNIQYF.

The genes are TRBV3-1 (or the pseudogene TRBV3-2) and TRBJ2-2; the match to TRBD2 covers 15 bases. Germline V CDR1 and CDR2: LGHDT, YNNKEL (reference sequence). The CDR3 loop spans 18 amino acids. With V trimmed by 3 bases and J by 4 bases, 6 bases remained unmatched. The CDR3 loop reads CASSHRTSGGAPTGELFF. The CDR3 coding sequence is TGTGCCAGCAGCCACAGGACTAGCGGGGGGGCTCCCACCGGGGAGCTGTTTTTT.

The CDR3 nucleotides read TGTGCCAGCAGTTCGACAGTTTTACACTATGGCTACACCTTC. It codes for CASSSTVLHYGYTF. The genes are TRBV6-5 and TRBJ1-2; D is possibly TRBD1 (5 bases). The CDR3 is 14 residues long. Germline V gene data show CDR1 as MNHEY and CDR2 as SVGAGI. The V end was cut by 4 bases, the J end by 3 bases, with 12 bases between.

V is TRBV4-3 and J is TRBJ2-7; 15 nucleotides agree with TRBD2. This CDR3 region has 18 residues. The junction had 7 bases not matched to a gene; V was cut back by 4 bases and J by 0 bases. The germline V gene has CDR1 LGHNA and CDR2 YSLEER. The chain's CDR3 is CASSRGTSGGYFSYEQYF. The CDR3 region has the DNA TGCGCCAGCAGCCGGGGGACTAGCGGGGGGTACTTCTCCTACGAGCAGTACTTC.

V and J are TRBV18 and TRBJ2-5; 9 nucleotides line up with TRBD2. CDR3 size: 14 residues. With V trimmed by 3 bases and J by 4 bases, 3 bases remained unmatched. The germline V gene has CDR1 KGHSH and CDR2 LQKENI. CDR3 in amino acids: CASSPGLASETQYF. The CDR3 nucleotides are TGTGCCAGCTCACCGGGACTAGCTTCAGAGACCCAGTACTTC.

This clone has only one observation. CDR3 in amino acids: CSGQQGESTDTQYF. Here the CDR3 DNA reads TGCAGCGGTCAACAGGGGGAAAGCACAGATACGCAGTATTTT. V gene TRBV29-1 combines with J gene TRBJ2-3; 8 bases match TRBD1. This CDR3 comprises 14 residues. With V trimmed by 7 bases and J by 0 bases, 6 bases remained unmatched. Germline CDR1 is SQVTM and CDR2 is ANQGSEA.